This T cell receptor beta chain was identified in a study of identical twins. Regarding this clonotype: Its antigen is as yet unknown.

One entry per CDR3 protein results from TCRdb running MiXCR on the 5' RACE reads. The sample holds around 250,000 distinct CDR3 sequences, roughly an eighth seen once. Regarding the study as a whole: Shared out-of-frame alpha sequences (those common to twins) showed excess low generation probability. In cord blood, abundant beta clonotypes had fewer insertions; memory showed no trend. Excess twin sharing in beta out-of-frame sequences was weaker. Partly confounded zero-insertion analyses could result from invariant MAIT and iNKT cells.

V lost 8 bases to trimming and J lost 2 bases; unmatched junction nucleotides: 3. Germline values: CDR1 MDHEN, CDR2 SYDVKM. CDR3 size: 13 residues. These records were also assigned to another study, of yellow fever vaccine responses in identical twins.

Sample: memory (CD45RO+) T cells sorted from blood. The chain has TRBV28 and TRBJ2-7, with TRBD1 identical over 10 bases. This TCR was recovered from a woman under 30 in good health. The CDR3 DNA follows: TGTGCCAGCCTGGGGACAGGGGCCTACGAGCAGTACTTC. Translated, it gives CASLGTGAYEQYF. Full variable domain (missing parts from reference TRBV28 and TRBJ2-7): DVKVTQSSRYLVKRTGEKVFLECVQDMDHENMFWYRQDPGLGLRLIYFSYDVKMKEKGDIPEGYSVSREKKERFSLILESASTNQTSMYLCASLGTGAYEQYFGPGTRLTVT.